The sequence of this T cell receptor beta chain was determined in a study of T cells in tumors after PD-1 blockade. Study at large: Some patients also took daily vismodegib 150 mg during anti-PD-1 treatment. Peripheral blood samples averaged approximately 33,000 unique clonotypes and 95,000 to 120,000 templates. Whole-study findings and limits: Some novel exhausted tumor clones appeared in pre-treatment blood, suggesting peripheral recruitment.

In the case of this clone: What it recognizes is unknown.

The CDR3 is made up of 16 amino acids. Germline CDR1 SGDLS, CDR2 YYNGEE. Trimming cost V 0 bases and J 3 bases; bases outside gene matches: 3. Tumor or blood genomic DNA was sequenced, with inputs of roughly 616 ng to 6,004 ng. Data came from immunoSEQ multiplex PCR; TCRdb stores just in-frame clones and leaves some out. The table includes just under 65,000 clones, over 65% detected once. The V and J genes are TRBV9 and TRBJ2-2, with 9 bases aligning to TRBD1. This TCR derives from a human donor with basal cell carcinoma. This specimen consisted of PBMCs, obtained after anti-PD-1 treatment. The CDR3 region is CASSVEGTGYTGELFF. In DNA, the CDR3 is TGTGCCAGCAGCGTAGAGGGGACAGGGTACACCGGGGAGCTGTTTTTT.